This T cell receptor beta chain was recorded in a study of blood T cell repertoires in COVID-19. Study summary: Sites in the United States, Italy and Spain provided acute and convalescent COVID-19 samples. From T cells, B-cell-depleted T cells, or PBMCs came the material, which was cDNA or gDNA.

Germline V gene lookup returns CDR1 MNHNY and CDR2 SVGAGI (reference sequence). V dropped 8 bases and J dropped 4; count of bases not matched to a gene: 5. This CDR3 region has 13 residues. Under the authors' procedure: Nucleated cell counts were estimated from reference gene primer amplification. Sequenced by immunoSEQ multiplex PCR; TCRdb stores in-frame clones only, minus some. That table supplies the V and J calls and clone size; D and trimming were determined from the DNA. This table has approximately 260,000 clones, roughly 89% appearing once. The receptor's source is a woman in her 40s who had recovered from COVID-19. The chain carries TRBV6-6 and TRBJ1-1; TRBD1 matches at 9 bases. Sequenced material: peripheral blood. DNA of the CDR3: TGTGCCAGCGGTATGACAGGGGGCACTGAAGCTTTCTTT. It encodes CASGMTGGTEAFF.